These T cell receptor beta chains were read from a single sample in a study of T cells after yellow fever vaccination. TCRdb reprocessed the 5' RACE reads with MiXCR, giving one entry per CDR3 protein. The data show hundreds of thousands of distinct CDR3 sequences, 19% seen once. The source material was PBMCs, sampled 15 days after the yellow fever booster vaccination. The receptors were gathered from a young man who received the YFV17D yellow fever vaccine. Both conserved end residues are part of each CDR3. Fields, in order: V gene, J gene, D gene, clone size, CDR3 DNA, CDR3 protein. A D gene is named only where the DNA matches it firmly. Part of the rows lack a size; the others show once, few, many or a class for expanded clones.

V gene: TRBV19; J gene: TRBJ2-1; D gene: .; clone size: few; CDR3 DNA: TGTGCCAGTAGTCCCGAGAGGAGGGCCTACAATGAGCAGTTCTTC; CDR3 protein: CASSPERRAYNEQFF
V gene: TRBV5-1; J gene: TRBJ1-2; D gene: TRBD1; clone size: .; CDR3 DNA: TGCGCCAGCAGCCCCTGGACAGGGGGCAACTATGGCTACACCTTC; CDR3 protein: CASSPWTGGNYGYTF
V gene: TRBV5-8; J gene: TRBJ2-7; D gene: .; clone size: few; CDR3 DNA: TGTGCCAGCGTACAGGTCCCCTACGAGCAGTACTTC; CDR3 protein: CASVQVPYEQYF
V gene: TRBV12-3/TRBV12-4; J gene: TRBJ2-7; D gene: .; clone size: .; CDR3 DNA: TGTGCCAGCAGTTTCTCCTTAGGGGACCTGCAGTACTTC; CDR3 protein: CASSFSLGDLQYF
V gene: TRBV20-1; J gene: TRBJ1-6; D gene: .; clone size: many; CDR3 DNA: TGCAGTGCTAGACAACCGGGACAACGTTCACCCCTCCACTTT; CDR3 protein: CSARQPGQRSPLHF
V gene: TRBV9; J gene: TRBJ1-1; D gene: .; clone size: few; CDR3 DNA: TGTGCCAGCAGCGTAGACGGGGAGGGAACTGAAGCTTTCTTT; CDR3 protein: CASSVDGEGTEAFF
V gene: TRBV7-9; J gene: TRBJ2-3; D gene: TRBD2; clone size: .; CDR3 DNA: TGTGCCAGCAGGCCCTGGCCGGGAGGGAGATCCACAGATACGCAGTATTTT; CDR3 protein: CASRPWPGGRSTDTQYF
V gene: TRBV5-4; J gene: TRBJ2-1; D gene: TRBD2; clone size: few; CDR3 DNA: TGTGCCAGCAGCTTGTCTAGCGGGGACCACAATGAGCAGTTCTTC; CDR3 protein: CASSLSSGDHNEQFF
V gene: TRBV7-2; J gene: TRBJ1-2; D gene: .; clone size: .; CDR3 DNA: TGTGCCAGCAGCCTCCAGGCCCAGGCGATGGGCTACACCTTC; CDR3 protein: CASSLQAQAMGYTF
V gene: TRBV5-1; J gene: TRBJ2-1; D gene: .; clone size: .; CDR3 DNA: TGCGCCAGCAGCTTGCCTGGGACTGAGCAGTTCTTC; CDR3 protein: CASSLPGTEQFF
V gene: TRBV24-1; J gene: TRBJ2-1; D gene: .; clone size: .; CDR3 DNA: TGTGCCACCAGTGATTCAGTAGCGGCCAATGAGCAGTTCTTC; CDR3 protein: CATSDSVAANEQFF
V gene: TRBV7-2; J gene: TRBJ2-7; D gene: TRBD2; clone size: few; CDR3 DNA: TGTGCCAGCAGCAGGACTAGCGGGAGTGATTACGAGCAGTACTTC; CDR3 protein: CASSRTSGSDYEQYF
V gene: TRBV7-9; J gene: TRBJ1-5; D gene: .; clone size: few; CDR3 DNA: TGTGCCAGCAGCTTAGAATCTGGCGGCAATCAGCCCCAGCATTTT; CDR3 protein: CASSLESGGNQPQHF
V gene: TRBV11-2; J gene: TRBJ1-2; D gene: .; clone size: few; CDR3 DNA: TGTGCCAGCAGCTTAGAAACGTGGGGAGACTATGGCTACACCTTC; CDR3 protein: CASSLETWGDYGYTF
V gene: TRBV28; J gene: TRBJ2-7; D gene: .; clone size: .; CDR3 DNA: TGTGCCAGCAGTTCCCTGGGCCCTGCGGACCCTGACTACGAGCAGTACTTC; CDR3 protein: CASSSLGPADPDYEQYF
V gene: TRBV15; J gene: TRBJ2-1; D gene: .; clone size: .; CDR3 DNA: TGTGCCACCAGCGTGGAAGGCAGGGGTGTGTACAATGAGCAGTTCTTC; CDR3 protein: CATSVEGRGVYNEQFF
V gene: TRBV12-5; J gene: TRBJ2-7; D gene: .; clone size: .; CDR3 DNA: TGTGCTAGTGGTTTTTTTGTAGGGTCCCCTCCCTACGAGCAGTACTTC; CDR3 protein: CASGFFVGSPPYEQYF
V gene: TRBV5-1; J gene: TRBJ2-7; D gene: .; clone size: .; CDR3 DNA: TGCGCCAGCAGCCTGGACACGGCCGGCGAGCAGTACTTC; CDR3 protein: CASSLDTAGEQYF
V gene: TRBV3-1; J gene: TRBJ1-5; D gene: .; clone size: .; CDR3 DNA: TGTGCCAGCAGCCAAGATGGAGCGGATCAGCCCCAGCATTTT; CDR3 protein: CASSQDGADQPQHF
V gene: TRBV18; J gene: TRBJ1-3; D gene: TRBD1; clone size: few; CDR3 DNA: TGTGCCAGCTCACCAAAGGGGGCGCCCGGAAACACCATATATTTT; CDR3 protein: CASSPKGAPGNTIYF
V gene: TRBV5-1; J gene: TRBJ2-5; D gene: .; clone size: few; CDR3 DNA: TGCGCCAGCAGCTTAGCGGGACAGGACGGGACCCAGTACTTC; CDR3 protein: CASSLAGQDGTQYF
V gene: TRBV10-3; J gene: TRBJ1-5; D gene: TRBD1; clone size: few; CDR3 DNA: TGTGCCATCAGTCAGGAGCAGGGGGCCGGTCAGCCCCAGCATTTT; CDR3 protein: CAISQEQGAGQPQHF
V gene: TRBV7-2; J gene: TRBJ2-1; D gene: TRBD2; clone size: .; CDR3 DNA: TGTGCCAGCAGTATTACTAGCGGAAGCTCCTACAATGAGCAGTTCTTC; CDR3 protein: CASSITSGSSYNEQFF
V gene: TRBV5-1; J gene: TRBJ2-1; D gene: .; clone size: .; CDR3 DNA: TGCGCCAGCAGATTTAGCTTTAATGAGCAGTTCTTC; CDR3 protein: CASRFSFNEQFF
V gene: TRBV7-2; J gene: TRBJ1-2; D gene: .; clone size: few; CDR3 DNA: TGTGCCAGCAGCCCGTCCCCCCCGGGGGGCTACACCTTC; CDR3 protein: CASSPSPPGGYTF
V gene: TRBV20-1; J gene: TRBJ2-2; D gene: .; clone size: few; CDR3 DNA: TGCAGTGCTCGAAATTGGGGGGCGCGGGGCACCGGGGAGCTGTTTTTT; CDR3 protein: CSARNWGARGTGELFF
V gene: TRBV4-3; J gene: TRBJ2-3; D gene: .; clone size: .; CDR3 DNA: TGCGCCAGCAGCCAAGATGATCCGGGTCTAACAGGAGATACGCAGTATTTT; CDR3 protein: CASSQDDPGLTGDTQYF
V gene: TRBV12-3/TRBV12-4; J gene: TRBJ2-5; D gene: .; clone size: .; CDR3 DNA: TGTGCCAGCCGAGGGGCCCTTGAGACCCAGTACTTC; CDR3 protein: CASRGALETQYF
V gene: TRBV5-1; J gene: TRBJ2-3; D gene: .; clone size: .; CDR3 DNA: TGCGCCAGCAGCTTGGGCGAACAAGAGGATACGCAGTATTTT; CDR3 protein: CASSLGEQEDTQYF
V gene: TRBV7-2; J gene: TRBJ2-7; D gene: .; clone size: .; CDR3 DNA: TGTGCCAGCAGCTTAAACTGGGCTGGGAGCGCCTACGAGCAGTACTTC; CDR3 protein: CASSLNWAGSAYEQYF
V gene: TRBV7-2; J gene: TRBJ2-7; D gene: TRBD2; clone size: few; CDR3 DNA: TGTGCCAGCAGCTTAGTGGCGGGAGTCTACGAGCAGTACTTC; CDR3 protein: CASSLVAGVYEQYF
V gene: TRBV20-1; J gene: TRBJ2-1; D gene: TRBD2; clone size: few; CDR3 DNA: TGCAGTGCTCCTTCCCTGGGCGGGAGGGTAGACAATGAGCAGTTCTTC; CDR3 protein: CSAPSLGGRVDNEQFF
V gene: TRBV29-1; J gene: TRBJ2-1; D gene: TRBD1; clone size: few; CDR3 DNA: TGCAGCGTCGCTACCCCGGGCCTCAGGGGGTACAATGAGCAGTTCTTC; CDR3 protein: CSVATPGLRGYNEQFF
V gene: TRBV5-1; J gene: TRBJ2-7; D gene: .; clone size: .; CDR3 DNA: TGCGCCAGCAGCTTGGCGTGGCCGGAGCAGTACTTC; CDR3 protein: CASSLAWPEQYF
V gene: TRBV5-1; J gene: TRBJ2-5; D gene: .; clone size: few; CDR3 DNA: TGCGCCAGCAGCCCCACGGGCCAGGGGACCCAAGAGACCCAGTACTTC; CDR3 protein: CASSPTGQGTQETQYF
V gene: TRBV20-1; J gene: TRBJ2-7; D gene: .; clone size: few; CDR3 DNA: TGCAGTGCTAGAGATCGCAGGGCTACTAGAGAGCAGTACTTC; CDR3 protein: CSARDRRATREQYF
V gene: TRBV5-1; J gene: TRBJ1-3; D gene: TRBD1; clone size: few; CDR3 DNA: TGCGCCAGCAGCGGAGGGACAGGGGGAAACACCATATATTTT; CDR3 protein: CASSGGTGGNTIYF
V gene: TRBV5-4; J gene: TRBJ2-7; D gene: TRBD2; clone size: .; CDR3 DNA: TGTGCCAGCAGCTTGGTAGGTAGCGGGGACTACGAGCAGTACTTC; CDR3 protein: CASSLVGSGDYEQYF
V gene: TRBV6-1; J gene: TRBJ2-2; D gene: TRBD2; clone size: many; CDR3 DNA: TGTGCCAGCAGCCTACTAGCGGGAGGGGCGAACACCGGGGAGCTGTTTTTT; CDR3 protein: CASSLLAGGANTGELFF
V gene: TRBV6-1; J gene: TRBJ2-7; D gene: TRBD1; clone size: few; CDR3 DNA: TGTGCCAGCAGCCCAGGGACAGGGTCTTACTACGAGCAGTACTTC; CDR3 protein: CASSPGTGSYYEQYF
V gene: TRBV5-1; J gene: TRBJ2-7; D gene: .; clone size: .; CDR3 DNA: TGCGCCAGCAGCTTGGTGGAAACCTACGAGCAGTACTTC; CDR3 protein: CASSLVETYEQYF
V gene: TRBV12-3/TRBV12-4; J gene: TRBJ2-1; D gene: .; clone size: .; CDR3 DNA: TGTGCCAGCAGTTTGAGTGGGATATTCAACAATGAGCAGTTCTTC; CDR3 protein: CASSLSGIFNNEQFF
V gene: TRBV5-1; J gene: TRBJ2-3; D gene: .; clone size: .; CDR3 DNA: TGCGCCAGCAGCCCTCCCATCGGGGGAAAAGCAGATACGCAGTATTTT; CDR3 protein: CASSPPIGGKADTQYF
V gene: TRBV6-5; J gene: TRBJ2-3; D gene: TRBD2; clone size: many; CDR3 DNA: TGTGCCAGCAGTCCCCTAGCGGGAGCTCTTTTCGGCACAGATACGCAGTATTTT; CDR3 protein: CASSPLAGALFGTDTQYF
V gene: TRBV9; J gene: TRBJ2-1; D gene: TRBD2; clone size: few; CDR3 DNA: TGTGCCAGCAGCCCCTCAACTAGCGGGAGGGGATCCTACAATGAGCAGTTCTTC; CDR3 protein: CASSPSTSGRGSYNEQFF
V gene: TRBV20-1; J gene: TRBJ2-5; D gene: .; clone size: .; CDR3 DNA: TGCAGTGCCACGAGGATGGGGGAGACCCAGTACTTC; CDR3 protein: CSATRMGETQYF
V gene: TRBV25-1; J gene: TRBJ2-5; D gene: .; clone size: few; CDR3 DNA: TGTGCCAGCAGTGAATATATCCTGAGGCAGGATGGGATCCAAGAGACCCAGTACTTC; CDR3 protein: CASSEYILRQDGIQETQYF
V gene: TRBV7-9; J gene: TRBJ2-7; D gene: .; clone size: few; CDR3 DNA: TGTGCCAGCAGCTCCCCTGAATTTCTTTCGGGTTACGAGCAGTACTTC; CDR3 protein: CASSSPEFLSGYEQYF